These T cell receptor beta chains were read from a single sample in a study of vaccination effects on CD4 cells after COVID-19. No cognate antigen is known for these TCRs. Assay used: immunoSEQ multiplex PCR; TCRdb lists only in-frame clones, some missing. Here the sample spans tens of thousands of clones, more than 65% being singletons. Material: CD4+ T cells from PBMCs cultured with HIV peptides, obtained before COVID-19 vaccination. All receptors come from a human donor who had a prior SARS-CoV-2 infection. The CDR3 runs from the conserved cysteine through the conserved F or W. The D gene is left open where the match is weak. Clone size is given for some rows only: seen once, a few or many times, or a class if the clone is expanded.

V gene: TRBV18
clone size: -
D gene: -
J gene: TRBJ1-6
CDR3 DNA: TGTGCCAGCTCACCACGGGTCCAGGGCGTTAATTCACCCCTCCACTTT
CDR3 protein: CASSPRVQGVNSPLHF

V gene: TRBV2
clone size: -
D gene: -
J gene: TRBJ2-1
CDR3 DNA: TGTGCCAGCAGCCTTGAGGTCTACAATGAGCAGTTCTTC
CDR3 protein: CASSLEVYNEQFF

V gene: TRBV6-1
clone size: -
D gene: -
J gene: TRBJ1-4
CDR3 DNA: TGTGCCAGCAGTGACCCCTCGGGCTACAATGAAAAACTGTTTTTT
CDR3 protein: CASSDPSGYNEKLFF

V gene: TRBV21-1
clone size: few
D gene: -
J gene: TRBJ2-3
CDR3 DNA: TGTGCCAGCAGCATAGGCGGGAATACAGATACGCAGTATTTT
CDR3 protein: CASSIGGNTDTQYF

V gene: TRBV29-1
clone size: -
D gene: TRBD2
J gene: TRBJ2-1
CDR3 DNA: TGCAGCGCCCAGCGGGGCTCCTACAATGAGCAGTTCTTC
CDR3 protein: CSAQRGSYNEQFF

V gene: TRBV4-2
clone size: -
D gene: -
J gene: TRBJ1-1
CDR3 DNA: TGTGCCAGCAGCCAAGAACCCCCAAGAAGCTCCGGGGGCTTGGGCAACACTGAAGCTTTCTTT
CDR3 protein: CASSQEPPRSSGGLGNTEAFF

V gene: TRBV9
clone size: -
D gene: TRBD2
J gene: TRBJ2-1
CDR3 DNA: TGTGCCAGCAGCAAAACTCCTAGCGGTGAGCAGTTCTTC
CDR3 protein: CASSKTPSGEQFF

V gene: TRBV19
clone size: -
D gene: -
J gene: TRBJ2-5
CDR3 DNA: TGTGCCAGTAGTATGGGGTGGGAGCGCGGAGAGACCCAGTACTTC
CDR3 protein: CASSMGWERGETQYF

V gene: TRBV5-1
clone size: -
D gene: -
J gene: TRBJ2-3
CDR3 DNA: TGCGCCAGCAGCTTGGTTATAGGGGTTTCAGATACGCAGTATTTT
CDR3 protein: CASSLVIGVSDTQYF

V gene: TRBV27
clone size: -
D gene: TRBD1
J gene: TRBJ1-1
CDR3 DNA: TGTGCCAGCAGCGACAGGGGGGGTCCGAACACTGAAGCTTTCTTT
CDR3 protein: CASSDRGGPNTEAFF

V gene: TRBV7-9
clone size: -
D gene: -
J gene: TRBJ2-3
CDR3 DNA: TGTGCCAGCAGCTTAACTGGTACTAGCACAGATACGCAGTATTTT
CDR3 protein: CASSLTGTSTDTQYF

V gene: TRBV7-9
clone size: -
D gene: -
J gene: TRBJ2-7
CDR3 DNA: TGTGCCAGCAGCCGGATCCTAACCCTCGTGACAGGTCCCTACGAGCAGTACTTC
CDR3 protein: CASSRILTLVTGPYEQYF

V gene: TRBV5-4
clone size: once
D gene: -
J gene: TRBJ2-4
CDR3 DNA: TGTGCCAGCAGCTTGGACGAGGGGCGCATTCAGTACTTC
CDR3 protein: CASSLDEGRIQYF

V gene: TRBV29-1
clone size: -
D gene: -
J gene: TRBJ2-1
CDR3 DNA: TGCAGCGTTCGGGGGAGAAGTATGTTCAATGAGCAGTTCTTC
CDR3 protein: CSVRGRSMFNEQFF

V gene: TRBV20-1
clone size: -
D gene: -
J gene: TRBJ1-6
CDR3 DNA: TGCAGTGCTAGTGTTGGGAATTCACCCCTCCACTTT
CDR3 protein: CSASVGNSPLHF

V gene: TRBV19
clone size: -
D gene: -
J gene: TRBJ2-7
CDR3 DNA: TGTGCCAGTAGTATTCGGTACACTGGCGCCGACGAGCAGTACTTC
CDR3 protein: CASSIRYTGADEQYF

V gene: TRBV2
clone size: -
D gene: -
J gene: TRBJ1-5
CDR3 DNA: TGTGCCAGCAGCGCGGACACCCTAGGTTTACCCCAGCATTTT
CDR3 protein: CASSADTLGLPQHF

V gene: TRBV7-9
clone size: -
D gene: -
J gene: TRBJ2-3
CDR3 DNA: TGTGCCAGCAGCTCCCAGCGGTATACGCAGTATTTT
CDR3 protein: CASSSQRYTQYF

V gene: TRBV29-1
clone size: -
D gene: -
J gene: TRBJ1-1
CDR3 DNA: TGCAGCGCCGGGGGGGGACGACAGTCGAACACTGAAGCTTTCTTT
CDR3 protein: CSAGGGRQSNTEAFF

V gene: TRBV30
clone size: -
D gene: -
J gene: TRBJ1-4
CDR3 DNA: TGTGCCTGGAGTGTAGCCAGGGTGAGACCTAATGAAAAACTGTTTTTT
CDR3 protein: CAWSVARVRPNEKLFF

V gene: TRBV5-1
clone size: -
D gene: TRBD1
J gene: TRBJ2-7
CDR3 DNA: TGCGCCAGCAGCCCACAGACAGGGTTCCACGAGCAGTACTTC
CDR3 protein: CASSPQTGFHEQYF

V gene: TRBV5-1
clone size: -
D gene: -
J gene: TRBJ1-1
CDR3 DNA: TGCGCCAGCAGCGGTGGAGATAACACTGAAGCTTTCTTT
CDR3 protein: CASSGGDNTEAFF

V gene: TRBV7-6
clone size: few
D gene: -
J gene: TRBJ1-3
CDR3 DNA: TGTGCCAGCAGCTTAGCCGCAGGCTCTGGAAACACCATATATTTT
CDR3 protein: CASSLAAGSGNTIYF

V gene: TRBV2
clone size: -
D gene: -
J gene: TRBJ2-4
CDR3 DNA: TGTGCCAGCGAAATAATAGCCAAAAACATTCAGTACTTC
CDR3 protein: CASEIIAKNIQYF

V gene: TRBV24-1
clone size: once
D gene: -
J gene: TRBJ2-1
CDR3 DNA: TGTGCCACCGAGGACACGCAGGGGAACTACAATGAGCAGTTCTTC
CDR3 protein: CATEDTQGNYNEQFF

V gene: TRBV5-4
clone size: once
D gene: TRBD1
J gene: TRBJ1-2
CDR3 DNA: TGTGCCAGCAGCTTGGAAGGGGGCAATGGCTACACCTTC
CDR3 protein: CASSLEGGNGYTF

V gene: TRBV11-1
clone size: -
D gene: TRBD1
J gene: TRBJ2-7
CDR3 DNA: TGTGCCAGCAGCCGATACCGGGACAGCGATCCCTACGAGCAGTACTTC
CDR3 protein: CASSRYRDSDPYEQYF

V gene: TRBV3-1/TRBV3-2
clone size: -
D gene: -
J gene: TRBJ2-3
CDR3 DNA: TGTGCCAGCAGCCCTTGGCAGGGAGTGGGCCTAGATACGCAGTATTTT
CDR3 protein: CASSPWQGVGLDTQYF

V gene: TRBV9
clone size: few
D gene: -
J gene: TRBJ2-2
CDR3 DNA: TGTGCCAGCAGCGTGAGAACTAACACCGGGGAGCTGTTTTTT
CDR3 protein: CASSVRTNTGELFF

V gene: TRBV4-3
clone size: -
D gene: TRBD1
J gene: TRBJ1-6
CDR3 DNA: TGCGCCAGCAGCCAAGATACGCTGACAGGGAGCTCCTATAATTCACCCCTCCACTTT
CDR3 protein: CASSQDTLTGSSYNSPLHF

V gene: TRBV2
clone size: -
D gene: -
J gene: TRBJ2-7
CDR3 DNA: TGTGCCAGCAGTGAATCGGGGCTATCCTACGAGCAGTACTTC
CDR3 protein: CASSESGLSYEQYF

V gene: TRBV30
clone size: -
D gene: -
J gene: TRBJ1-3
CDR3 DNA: TGTGCCTGGAGTCGGTCTAGTGGCTCTGGAAACACCATATATTTT
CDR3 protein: CAWSRSSGSGNTIYF